This section outlines one T cell receptor beta chain sequence together with its context. Its specificity is unknown. TCRdb keeps only in-frame clones here, not all; method: immunoSEQ multiplex PCR. The sample lists 300,000 to 400,000 clones, approximately 86% occurring once. The CDR3 loop spans 15 amino acids. Germline CDR1 MDHEN, CDR2 SYDVKM. The V and J ends lost 5 bases and 2 bases, in that order; junction bases with no gene match: 3. The data derive from a study of cytomegalovirus exposure and HLA in healthy donors. Study-wide context: The 90 to 150 validation repertoires used the same platform as the roughly 670 first-cohort repertoires, a later analysis reported.

Study-wide findings and caveats: CMV antigen specificity was confirmed in vitro for a few CMV-associated chains.

The rearrangement uses TRBV28 and TRBJ2-6, with 7 nucleotides matching TRBD1. The sequencing input was PBMCs. This clonotype originated in a man aged 25 to 40 in good health and CMV-seronegative. The CDR3 protein is CASSLDRAGANVLTF. As DNA, the CDR3 is TGTGCCAGCAGTCTTGACAGGGCTGGGGCCAACGTCCTGACTTTC. Looking up the rest from reference TRBV28 and TRBJ2-6 gives the full variable domain: DVKVTQSSRYLVKRTGEKVFLECVQDMDHENMFWYRQDPGLGLRLIYFSYDVKMKEKGDIPEGYSVSREKKERFSLILESASTNQTSMYLCASSLDRAGANVLTFGAGSRLTVL.